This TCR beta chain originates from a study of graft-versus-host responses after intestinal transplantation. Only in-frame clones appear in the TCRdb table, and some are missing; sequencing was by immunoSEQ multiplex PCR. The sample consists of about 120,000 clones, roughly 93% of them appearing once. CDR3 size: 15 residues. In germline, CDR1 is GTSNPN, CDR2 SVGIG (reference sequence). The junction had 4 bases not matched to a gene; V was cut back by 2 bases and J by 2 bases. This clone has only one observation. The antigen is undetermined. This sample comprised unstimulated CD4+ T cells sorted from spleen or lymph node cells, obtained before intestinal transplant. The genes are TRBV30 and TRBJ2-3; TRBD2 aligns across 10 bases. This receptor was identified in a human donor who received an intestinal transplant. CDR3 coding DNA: TGTGCCTGGAGTCCACTAGCGGGAATCACAGATACGCAGTATTTT. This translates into CAWSPLAGITDTQYF.